Presented here are 18 T cell receptor beta chains from one specimen sequenced in a study of beta chain features in type 1 diabetes. Study-wide results and caveats: In all four CD4+ subsets, TCRB CDR3 length was significantly, moderately reduced in type 1 diabetes.

What was sequenced were expressed TCRB transcripts, since all of the isolated RNA had been reverse transcribed. Generated by immunoSEQ multiplex PCR, the TCRdb table keeps only in-frame clones and is missing some. The sample carries roughly 130,000 clones, approximately 16% recorded once. Their cognate antigens are unknown. Sequenced input: central memory CD4+ T cells from blood. These receptors all come from a young man with type 1 diabetes.

This clone was seen at least ten times. In the same sample, other DNA sequences code for this CDR3. The chain joins TRBV9 to TRBJ1-6; tentatively, D is TRBD1 (5 bases). Trimming removed 0 bases from V and 2 bases from J, with 9 bases in between. CDR3 length: 16 residues. CDR1 is SGDLS and CDR2 is YYNGEE in the germline V gene. DNA of the CDR3: TGTGCCAGCAGCGTAGGTAGGGACGCCTATAATTCACCCCTCCACTTT. Amino acids: CASSVGRDAYNSPLHF.

This clone came up a few times. The chain joins TRBV28 to TRBJ2-7, with D perhaps assigned TRBD1 or TRBD2 (7 bases each). The CDR3 length is 15 residues. Deletions cut 7 bases from V and 4 bases from J, with 20 bases between. Germline CDR1 reads MDHEN; CDR2 reads SYDVKM. This CDR3 reads CASTPGGGSGYEQYF. The CDR3 coding sequence is TGTGCCAGCACCCCAGGGGGGGGCTCAGGTTACGAGCAGTACTTC.

In its sample, this clone was seen a few times. This chain joins TRBV7-9 and TRBJ2-3; 9 positions agree with TRBD2. Germline assignment: CDR1 SEHNR and CDR2 FQNEAQ (reference sequence). This CDR3 has 16 residues. The V and J ends lost 4 bases and 1 base, in that order; junction bases with no gene match: 6. CDR3 protein: CASSSVPSGGTDTQYF. CDR3 DNA sequence: TGTGCCAGCAGCTCCGTACCTAGCGGGGGCACAGATACGCAGTATTTT.

This chain connects TRBV13 to TRBJ2-2, with 10 bases that match TRBD2. J lost 4 bases, V lost 5 bases, and 7 bases had no gene match. CDR1 is PRHDT, CDR2 FYEKMQ, per germline (reference sequence). This CDR3 region has 16 residues. CDR3 in DNA: TGTGCCAGCAGCCCGCAGCGGGGGGGCGGCACCGGGGAGCTGTTTTTT. Protein: CASSPQRGGGTGELFF.

The chain couples TRBV4-1 to TRBJ2-7; TRBD2 is a possible D gene (5 bases). V lost 0 bases and J lost 4, with 10 bases in between. This CDR3 comprises 14 residues. Germline V lookup: CDR1 MGHRA, CDR2 YSYEKL. The CDR3 coding sequence is TGCGCCAGCAGCCAAGATGAGGGAAGGTACGAGCAGTACTTC. Protein product: CASSQDEGRYEQYF.

This clone was counted between two and nine times. This chain links TRBV27 with TRBJ2-6; either TRBD1 or TRBD2 may fit D (5 bases each). CDR1 and CDR2 (germline): MNHEY, SMNVEV (reference sequence). Trimming removed 3 bases at V and 1 base at J, with 7 bases between. The CDR3 consists of 15 residues. The CDR3 region is CASSFWGSGANVLTF. The CDR3 nucleotides read TGTGCCAGCAGTTTCTGGGGGTCTGGGGCCAACGTCCTGACTTTC.

This clone was found a few times. The chain carries TRBV29-1 and TRBJ2-7, with D perhaps matching TRBD2 (5 bases). Germline V gene sequence: CDR1 SQVTM, CDR2 ANQGSEA. There are 15 residues in the CDR3. V was cut by 4 bases and J by 0 bases, with 16 bases left in between. The CDR3 bases are TGCAGCGTTGCTTTACCGGGATTTGACTCCTACGAGCAGTACTTC. This gives the protein CSVALPGFDSYEQYF.

This chain connects TRBV7-6 to TRBJ1-6, with D maybe TRBD1 (5 bases). Germline V gene sequence: CDR1 SGHVS, CDR2 FNYEAQ. There are 15 residues in the CDR3. V dropped 0 bases and J dropped 7 bases, with 10 bases sitting between them. CDR3 region: CASSLATGDNSPLHF. CDR3 bases: TGTGCCAGCAGCTTAGCAACCGGGGACAATTCACCCCTCCACTTT.

The CDR3 region has the DNA TGTGCCAGCAGCGACAGGGCGTTTAACTATGGCTACACCTTC. The encoded protein is CASSDRAFNYGYTF. The chain recombines TRBV7-2 with TRBJ1-2; 7 bases align to TRBD1. Trimming took 5 bases from V and 1 from J; bases not matched to a gene: 4. The length of the CDR3 is 14 residues. Germline CDR1 SGHTA, CDR2 FQGNSA. Drawing the rest from reference TRBV7-2 and TRBJ1-2, the complete variable domain is GAGVSQSPSNKVTEKGKDVELRCDPISGHTALYWYRQSLGQGLEFLIYFQGNSAPDKSGLPSDRFSAERTGGSVSTLTIQRTQQEDSAVYLCASSDRAFNYGYTFGSGTRLTVV.

V usage is TRBV6-6 and J usage is TRBJ1-1, with a weak D call TRBD1 (5 bases). The CDR3 is 12 residues long. Germline values: CDR1 MNHNY, CDR2 SVGAGI (reference sequence). V shed 5 bases and J shed 7 bases, with 11 bases lying between them. The CDR3 coding sequence is TGTGCCAGCAGTGACAGATTTAGTGAAGCTTTCTTT. Translating gives CASSDRFSEAFF.

This chain uses TRBV7-9 with TRBJ1-1, with 7 bases identical to TRBD1. Germline V CDR1 and CDR2: SEHNR, FQNEAQ (reference sequence). V lost 6 bases, J lost 5 bases, and 12 bases stayed unmatched. The CDR3 has 15 residues. The CDR3 spells CASRLGQQEGTEAFF. The CDR3 nucleotides read TGTGCCAGCAGATTGGGACAGCAAGAAGGGACTGAAGCTTTCTTT.

This clone came up many times. The chain employs TRBV2 and TRBJ2-7; unclear D gene. The CDR3 has 11 amino acids. The germline gives CDR1 SNHLY, CDR2 FYNNEI. With 7 bases removed from V and 2 bases from J, the gap between germline ends came to 6 bases. DNA for the CDR3: TGTGCCAGCAAACAGACCTACGAGCAGTACTTC. Protein sequence: CASKQTYEQYF.

V is TRBV29-1 and J is TRBJ2-7, with D possibly TRBD2 on 5 matching bases. Trimming shortened V by 4 bases and J by 3 bases, and 16 bases separated the two germline ends. Germline V gene data show CDR1 as SQVTM and CDR2 as ANQGSEA. CDR3 length: 14 residues. CDR3 sequence reads: CSVVDLRGVYEQYF. The CDR3 nucleotides read TGCAGCGTTGTCGATCTCCGGGGAGTCTACGAGCAGTACTTC.

The genes are TRBV15 and TRBJ1-5; D unresolved. V lost 1 base, J lost 1 base, and 8 bases lay in between. There are 15 residues in the CDR3. Germline assignment: CDR1 LNHNV and CDR2 YYDKDF (reference sequence). This chain's CDR3 is CATSRALGSNQPQHF. CDR3 in DNA: TGTGCCACCAGCAGAGCATTAGGGAGCAATCAGCCCCAGCATTTT.

The V call is TRBV5-4, the J call TRBJ2-7; perhaps D is TRBD1 or TRBD2 (5 bases each). Between the trimmed V and J ends, which lost 2 bases and 12 bases, there was a span of 15 bases. The CDR3 consists of 12 residues. The V gene's germline CDR1 is SGHNT and CDR2 YYREEE (reference sequence). CDR3 sequence: CASSFDRQGVYF. For the CDR3, the DNA is TGTGCCAGCAGCTTTGATCGCCAGGGAGTGTACTTC.

This clone was counted a few times. The gene calls are TRBV10-2 and TRBJ2-4; 7 positions agree with TRBD2. The CDR3 extends over 12 amino acids. The V gene's germline CDR1 is WSHSY and CDR2 SAAADI. V was pared by 5 bases and J by 7 bases, with 2 bases of the junction left unmatched. The CDR3 loop is CASSWEGNIQYF. DNA for the CDR3: TGCGCCAGCAGTTGGGAGGGGAACATTCAGTACTTC.

The V and J genes are TRBV7-9 and TRBJ1-4, with D unclear. Germline CDR1 and CDR2: SEHNR and FQNEAQ (reference sequence). V was trimmed by 3 bases and J by 7 bases, leaving 3 bases between them. This CDR3 contains 11 residues. The DNA of the CDR3 is TGTGCCAGCAGCTTGATTGAAAAACTGTTTTTT. This encodes CASSLIEKLFF.

This clone was seen a few times. V usage is TRBV11-2 and J usage is TRBJ2-1, with TRBD2 matching over 10 bases. Germline CDR1 is SGHAT and CDR2 is FQNNGV. Unmatched junction bases numbered 9, after V lost 4 bases and J lost 9 bases. There are 15 residues in the CDR3. The CDR3 DNA is TGTGCCAGCAGCTCGATAAGCGGGGGGGTCGGTGAGCAGTTCTTC. Amino acid sequence: CASSSISGGVGEQFF.